The 26 T cell receptor beta chains in this list originate from one sample, sequenced in a study of blood T cell repertoires in COVID-19. Produced via immunoSEQ multiplex PCR; TCRdb's table is partial and in-frame only. The sample includes roughly 300,000 clones, about 76% seen only once; the top ten take around 3.2%. Sequenced input: peripheral blood. These receptors all come from a woman aged 60-70 years with active or convalescent COVID-19.

This clone was counted only a few times. The gene calls are TRBV24-1 and TRBJ2-1, with 10 bases matching TRBD2. The CDR3 has 12 residues. CDR1 is KGHDR and CDR2 is SFDVKD in the germline V gene. J gave up 15 bases and V 9 bases, and 10 bases lay outside the gene matches. The CDR3 DNA follows: TGTGCCACCCCTCACAGCGGGGGGGCGTGGTTCTTC. The encoded protein is CATPHSGGAWFF.

The CDR3 here is CASSDSQGGGQPQHF. The CDR3 DNA is TGTGCCAGCAGCGATTCCCAGGGAGGGGGTCAGCCCCAGCATTTT. The genes are TRBV7-9 and TRBJ1-5; a possible D gene is TRBD1 (6 bases). The germline gives CDR1 SEHNR, CDR2 FQNEAQ (reference sequence). Deletions cut 5 bases from V and 6 bases from J, with 17 bases between. The CDR3 contains 15 residues. Full variable domain (missing parts from reference TRBV7-9 and TRBJ1-5): DTGVSQNPRHKITKRGQNVTFRCDPISEHNRLYWYRQTLGQGPEFLTYFQNEAQLEKSRLLSDRFSAERPKGSFSTLEIQRTEQGDSAMYLCASSDSQGGGQPQHFGDGTRLSIL.

J is TRBJ1-4 and V is TRBV20-1; 8 bases agree with TRBD1. Trimming took 5 bases from V and 14 from J; bases not matched to a gene: 7. CDR3 length: 11 amino acids. CDR1 is DFQATT and CDR2 is SNEGSKA in the germline V gene (reference sequence). The CDR3 DNA sequence: TGCAGTGCTTTCGACAGGGGCGCGCTGTTTTTT. Its protein is CSAFDRGALFF.

V gene TRBV9 combines with J gene TRBJ2-1, with 11 bases identical to TRBD2. The V segment lost 3 bases and the J segment 0 bases; nucleotides outside the gene matches: 20. The CDR3 runs to 22 residues. The germline gives CDR1 SGDLS, CDR2 YYNGEE. In nucleotides, the CDR3 is TGTGCCAGCAGCGGCAATACCTCCGGGTTTAGCGGGGGGGCTCGCTCCTACAATGAGCAGTTCTTC. This sequence encodes CASSGNTSGFSGGARSYNEQFF.

This sequence joins TRBV4-1 and TRBJ2-5; D perhaps matches TRBD2 (5 bases). CDR1 is MGHRA and CDR2 is YSYEKL in the germline V gene. The CDR3 totals 13 residues. Trimming pared 5 bases from V and 2 bases from J, leaving 9 bases between. CDR3 in amino acids: CASSFGVQETQYF. The DNA for the CDR3 is TGCGCCAGCAGCTTCGGGGTACAAGAGACCCAGTACTTC.

V and J are TRBV5-1 and TRBJ1-1; D not resolved. Germline-derived CDR1 and CDR2 are SGHRS and YFSETQ. The CDR3 sequence is 14 residues long. Trimming took off 1 base at V and 5 bases at J, with 12 bases between the two ends. The DNA of the CDR3 is TGCGCCAGCAGCTTGACCGGGGTGGATACTGAAGCTTTCTTT. Encoded protein: CASSLTGVDTEAFF.

As concerns this clone: Other DNA sequences from this sample encode an identical CDR3 as well. The chain employs TRBV7-2 and TRBJ1-6, with a tentative D call TRBD1 (6 bases). This CDR3 is built from 14 residues. The V gene's germline CDR1 is SGHTA and CDR2 FQGNSA. V lost 5 bases and J lost 10, with 15 bases in between. CDR3 in DNA: TGTGCCAGCAGCACAGCACAGGGCGGCTCACCCCTCCACTTT. As protein: CASSTAQGGSPLHF.

J is TRBJ1-4 and V is TRBV30; 8 bases map to TRBD1. The ends lost 1 base at V and 6 bases at J; junction bases unmatched: 4. Germline CDR1 and CDR2: GTSNPN and SVGIG (reference sequence). CDR3 size: 14 residues. CDR3 region: CAWSDRTGHEKLFF. The DNA for the CDR3 is TGTGCCTGGAGTGACAGGACAGGGCATGAAAAACTGTTTTTT.

V usage is TRBV6-6 and J usage is TRBJ1-2; D call uncertain. CDR3 size: 14 residues. V dropped 7 bases and J dropped 8 bases, with 20 bases sitting between them. Germline loops: CDR1 MNHNY, CDR2 SVGAGI (reference sequence). DNA of the CDR3: TGTGCCAGCACTACCCCAGAGGGAGATAGCGGCTACACCTTC. The encoded protein is CASTTPEGDSGYTF.

The chain combines TRBV28 with TRBJ1-2; D gene ambiguous. Germline V gene data show CDR1 as MDHEN and CDR2 as SYDVKM. CDR3 length: 15 residues. V was clipped by 5 bases and J by 5 bases, with 18 bases between them. The CDR3 DNA reads as TGTGCCAGCAGTCCAATTAATCAGCTCGGGTATGGCTACACCTTC. Amino acids: CASSPINQLGYGYTF.

CDR3 DNA sequence: TGTGCCTGGAGTGTCTCTATAAGCGTGGTCAATCAGCCCCAGCATTTT. Its translation is CAWSVSISVVNQPQHF. This chain links TRBV30 with TRBJ1-5; D is uncertain. Trimming removed 0 bases at V and 3 bases at J, with 15 bases between. The CDR3 totals 16 residues. Germline CDR1 reads GTSNPN; CDR2 reads SVGIG (reference sequence).

V gene TRBV9 combines with J gene TRBJ2-3; a possible D gene is TRBD2 (6 bases). The CDR3 runs 19 residues. The germline gives CDR1 SGDLS, CDR2 YYNGEE. Trimming took off 0 bases at V and 0 bases at J, with 20 bases between the two ends. The CDR3 spells CASSVGRSASVTSTDTQYF. The CDR3, as DNA: TGTGCCAGCAGCGTAGGACGGTCGGCTAGCGTTACTAGCACAGATACGCAGTATTTT.

The chain combines TRBV3-1 (or the pseudogene TRBV3-2) with TRBJ2-2; 12 bases match TRBD2. Germline V gene data show CDR1 as LGHDT and CDR2 as YNNKEL (reference sequence). The CDR3 runs to 18 residues. The V and J ends lost 3 bases and 4 bases, in that order; junction bases with no gene match: 9. The CDR3 DNA reads as TGTGCCAGCAGCCACACTTCAGGGACTAGCGGGTCCACCGGGGAGCTGTTTTTT. It encodes CASSHTSGTSGSTGELFF.

The rearrangement links TRBV6-2 or TRBV6-3 to TRBJ1-2; 9 bases map to TRBD1. The V gene's germline CDR1 is MNHEY and CDR2 SVGEGT. The trim removed 4 bases at V and 6 bases at J, leaving 9 bases unmatched. The CDR3 consists of 15 residues. CDR3 sequence: CASSSQQGAQDGYTF. The DNA of the CDR3 is TGTGCCAGCAGTTCTCAACAGGGGGCGCAAGATGGCTACACCTTC.

Remarks on this clone: Other DNA variants within this sample encode the same CDR3. The chain is built from TRBV9 and TRBJ2-7, with TRBD1 identical over 8 bases. The length of the CDR3 is 14 residues. Trimming cost V 0 bases and J 2 bases; bases outside gene matches: 1. In germline, CDR1 is SGDLS, CDR2 YYNGEE. CDR3 in amino acids: CASSVGQGPYEQYF. The CDR3 DNA reads as TGTGCCAGCAGCGTAGGACAGGGGCCCTACGAGCAGTACTTC.

This sequence joins TRBV11-2 and TRBJ1-1; maybe TRBD1 (6 bases). V was cut by 5 bases and J by 8 bases, with 18 bases left in between. CDR3 length equals 14 residues. Germline CDR1 reads SGHAT; CDR2 reads FQNNGV. The CDR3: CASSTRTARTEAFF. The CDR3 DNA follows: TGTGCCAGCAGCACCCGGACAGCGAGAACGGAAGCTTTCTTT.

The chain couples TRBV21-1 to TRBJ2-7; the table gives TRBD1 as D, unverified against the DNA. TRBV21-1 is shown as a pseudogene. CDR3 size: 15 residues. Here the CDR3 DNA reads TGTGCCAGCAGCTCGGACAGGGACTTTACCTACGAGCAGTACTTC. The encoded protein is CASSSDRDFTYEQYF.

This clone has only one observation. This sequence joins TRBV4-3 and TRBJ1-2, with no clear D. The germline CDR1 and CDR2 sequences are LGHNA and YSLEER. CDR3 size: 15 residues. Trimming removed 0 bases at V and 5 bases at J, with 13 bases between. The CDR3 protein is CASSQDSWQAYGYTF. The CDR3 bases are TGCGCCAGCAGCCAAGATTCGTGGCAGGCTTATGGCTACACCTTC.

CDR3 amino acids: CASSTGTFSYTF. The CDR3 coding sequence is TGTGCCAGTAGTACCGGGACTTTCAGCTACACCTTC. This rearrangement joins TRBV19 to TRBJ1-2; weak D call: TRBD1 (5 bases). Germline CDR1 is LNHDA and CDR2 is SQIVND (reference sequence). Trimming removed 4 bases at V and 9 bases at J, with 12 bases between. The CDR3 covers 12 residues.

The chain joins TRBV3-1 (or the pseudogene TRBV3-2) to TRBJ1-2, with no clear D. CDR3 size: 14 residues. V was cut by 2 bases and J by 2 bases, with 9 bases left in between. In germline, CDR1 is LGHDT, CDR2 YNNKEL (reference sequence). The DNA for the CDR3 is TGTGCCAGCAGCCAATACAAGTTAAACTATGGCTACACCTTC. Its translation: CASSQYKLNYGYTF.

This chain links TRBV3-1 (or the pseudogene TRBV3-2) with TRBJ1-5; no clear D. The CDR3 covers 14 residues. The germline gives CDR1 LGHDT, CDR2 YNNKEL (reference sequence). V was shortened by 0 bases and J by 4 bases, with 7 bases between the two germline ends. The CDR3 loop reads CASSQEFRNQPQHF. CDR3 in DNA: TGTGCCAGCAGCCAAGAGTTCAGAAATCAGCCCCAGCATTTT.

The CDR3 sequence is CASNRAGWTNEKLFF. For the CDR3, the DNA is TGTGCCAGTAACAGGGCTGGGTGGACTAATGAAAAACTGTTTTTT. The chain carries TRBV19 and TRBJ1-4, with D possibly being TRBD1 (6 bases). Trimming stripped 7 bases from V and 2 bases from J, with 14 bases between. This CDR3 contains 15 residues. Germline CDR1 and CDR2: LNHDA and SQIVND (reference sequence).

The genes are TRBV14 and TRBJ1-2; 9 bases are shared with TRBD1. The CDR3 totals 16 residues. V lost 4 bases and J lost 3; bases outside the gene matches: 9. Per the germline V gene, CDR1 is SGHDN and CDR2 is FVKESK. CDR3 DNA sequence: TGTGCCAGCAGCCCGCGACAGGGGGGAGCTGACTATGGCTACACCTTC. Translation gives CASSPRQGGADYGYTF.

The CDR3 loop reads CASSERMDRGLYGYTF. CDR3 in DNA: TGTGCCAGCAGTGAAAGAATGGACAGGGGACTCTATGGCTACACCTTC. The chain has TRBV2 and TRBJ1-2, with 9 bases aligning to TRBD1. There are 16 residues in the CDR3. Germline trimming cut 2 bases from V and 4 bases from J; bases unmatched to any gene: 8. Germline lookup yields CDR1 SNHLY and CDR2 FYNNEI.

The V gene is TRBV30, the J gene TRBJ1-2; 8 nucleotides agree with TRBD1. The CDR3 length is 12 residues. The ends lost 4 bases at V and 7 bases at J; junction bases unmatched: 5. From germline, CDR1 is GTSNPN and CDR2 SVGIG (reference sequence). The CDR3: CAWNQGAGGYTF. The CDR3 DNA sequence: TGTGCCTGGAATCAGGGGGCGGGTGGCTACACCTTC.

V gene TRBV6-5 combines with J gene TRBJ1-5; D possibly corresponds to TRBD1 (5 bases). The CDR3 is made up of 14 amino acids. The germline V and J ends were trimmed by 6 bases and 6 bases, with 15 bases remaining between them. Germline assignment: CDR1 MNHEY and CDR2 SVGAGI. The CDR3 loop is CASSAEGGGQPQHF. The CDR3 region has the DNA TGTGCCAGCAGCGCTGAGGGCGGGGGTCAGCCCCAGCATTTT.